The rows below give T cell receptor beta chains drawn from one sample of a study of blood T cells in healthy people across ages. TCRdb reprocessed the 5' RACE reads via MiXCR and lists one record per CDR3 protein. The profile covers about 700,000 distinct CDR3 sequences, with approximately 30% appearing a single time and just over 15% taken by the ten largest. Input material: blood. The receptors shown here come from a woman older than 75 in good health. The CDR3 runs from the conserved cysteine through the conserved F or W. The D gene is left open where the match is weak. A row's size may be missing; if present it is once, few, many or a size class.

length	size	J	V	D	CDR3	DNA
15	NA	TRBJ1-5	TRBV27	NA	CASSSRSGLNQPQHF	TGTGCCAGCAGTTCCCGGTCAGGGCTCAATCAGCCCCAGCATTTT
15	NA	TRBJ1-5	TRBV6-1	NA	CASSGLTGRNQPQHF	TGTGCCAGCAGTGGGCTAACGGGCAGAAATCAGCCCCAGCATTTT
16	many	TRBJ2-5	TRBV5-1	NA	CASSLEGDMAGETQYF	TGCGCCAGCAGCTTGGAGGGGGACATGGCGGGAGAGACCCAGTACTTC
13	many	TRBJ2-1	TRBV20-1	TRBD1	CSADRGLEDEQFF	TGCAGTGCCGACAGGGGGCTCGAGGATGAGCAGTTCTTC
13	many	TRBJ2-7	TRBV3-1	NA	CASSQSDYYEQYF	TGTGCCAGCAGCCAAAGTGATTACTACGAGCAGTACTTC
18	many	TRBJ2-3	TRBV5-1	TRBD2	CASSLAPLSGGNTDTQYF	TGCGCCAGCAGCCTGGCCCCTCTGAGCGGGGGAAACACAGATACGCAGTATTTT
14	NA	TRBJ2-3	TRBV20-1	NA	CSVLSLGRPDTQYF	TGCAGTGTTCTCTCACTCGGGCGTCCGGATACGCAGTATTTT
14	many	TRBJ2-1	TRBV19	TRBD1	CASSRQGAVGEQFF	TGTGCCAGTAGTCGGCAGGGGGCGGTGGGCGAGCAGTTCTTC
14	NA	TRBJ1-2	TRBV20-1	TRBD1	CSARWKTGAYGYTF	TGCAGTGCTAGATGGAAGACAGGGGCCTATGGCTACACCTTC
16	NA	TRBJ1-3	TRBV6-2/TRBV6-3	TRBD1	CASSARDRHSGNTIYF	TGTGCCAGCAGTGCCCGGGACAGACACTCTGGAAACACCATATATTTT